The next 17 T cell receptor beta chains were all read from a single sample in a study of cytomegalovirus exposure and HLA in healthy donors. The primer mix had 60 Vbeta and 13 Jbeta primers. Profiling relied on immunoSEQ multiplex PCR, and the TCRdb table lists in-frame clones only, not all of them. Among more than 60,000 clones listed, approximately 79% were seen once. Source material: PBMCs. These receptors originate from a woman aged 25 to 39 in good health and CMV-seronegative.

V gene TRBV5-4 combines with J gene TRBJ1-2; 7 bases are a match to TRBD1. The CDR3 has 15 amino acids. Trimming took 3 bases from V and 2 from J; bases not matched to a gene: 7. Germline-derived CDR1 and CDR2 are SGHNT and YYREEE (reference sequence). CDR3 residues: CASSSKTGANYGYTF. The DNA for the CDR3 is TGTGCCAGCAGCTCGAAAACAGGGGCGAACTATGGCTACACCTTC.

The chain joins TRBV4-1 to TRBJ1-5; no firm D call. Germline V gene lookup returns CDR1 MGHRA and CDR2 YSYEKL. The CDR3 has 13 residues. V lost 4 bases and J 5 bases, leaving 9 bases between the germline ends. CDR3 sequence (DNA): TGCGCCAGCAGCCCCGACCAGGATCAGCCCCAGCATTTT. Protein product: CASSPDQDQPQHF.

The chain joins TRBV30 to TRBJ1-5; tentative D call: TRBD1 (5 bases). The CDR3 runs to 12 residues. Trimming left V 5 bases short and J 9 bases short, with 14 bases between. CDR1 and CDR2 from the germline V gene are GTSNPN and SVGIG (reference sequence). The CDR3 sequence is CAWGQFQGPQHF. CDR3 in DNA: TGTGCCTGGGGACAATTCCAAGGGCCCCAGCATTTT.

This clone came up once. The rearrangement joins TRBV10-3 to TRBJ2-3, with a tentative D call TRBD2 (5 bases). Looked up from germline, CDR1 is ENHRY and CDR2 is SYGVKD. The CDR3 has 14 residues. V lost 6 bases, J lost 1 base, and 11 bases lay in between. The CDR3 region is CAISDQRGTDTQYF. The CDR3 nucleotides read TGTGCCATCAGCGACCAGAGGGGCACAGATACGCAGTATTTT.

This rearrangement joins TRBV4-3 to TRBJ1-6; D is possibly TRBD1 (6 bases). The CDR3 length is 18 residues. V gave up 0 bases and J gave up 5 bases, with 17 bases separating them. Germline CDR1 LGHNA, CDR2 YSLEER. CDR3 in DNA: TGCGCCAGCAGCCAAGATTATGTCAGGGGAGGGGATAATTCACCCCTCCACTTT. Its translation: CASSQDYVRGGDNSPLHF.

CDR3 coding DNA: TGTGCCAGCAGGGAGGGAGTTACTGAAGCTTTCTTT. As protein: CASREGVTEAFF. The genes are TRBV6-1 and TRBJ1-1; unclear D gene. V lost 6 bases and J 5 bases, leaving 10 bases between the germline ends. Germline CDR1 and CDR2: MNHNS and SASEGT. This CDR3 has 12 residues.

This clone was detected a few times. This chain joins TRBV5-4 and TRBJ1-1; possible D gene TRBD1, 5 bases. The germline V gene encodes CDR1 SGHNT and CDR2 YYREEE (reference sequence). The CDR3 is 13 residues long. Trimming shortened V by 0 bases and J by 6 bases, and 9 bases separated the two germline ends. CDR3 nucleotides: TGTGCCAGCAGCTTGGACAGGCAATCTGAAGCTTTCTTT. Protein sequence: CASSLDRQSEAFF.

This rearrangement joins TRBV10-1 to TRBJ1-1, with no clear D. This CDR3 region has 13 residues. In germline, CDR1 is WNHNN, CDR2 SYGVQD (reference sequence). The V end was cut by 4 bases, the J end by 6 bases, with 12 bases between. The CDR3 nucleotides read TGCGCCAGCAGTGCAGGATCAGTGGCTGAAGCTTTCTTT. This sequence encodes CASSAGSVAEAFF.

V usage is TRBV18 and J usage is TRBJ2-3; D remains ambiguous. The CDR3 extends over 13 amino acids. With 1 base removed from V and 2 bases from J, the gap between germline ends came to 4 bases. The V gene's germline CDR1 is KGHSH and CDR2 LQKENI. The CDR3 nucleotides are TGTGCCAGCTCACCACGTAACACAGATACGCAGTATTTT. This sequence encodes CASSPRNTDTQYF.

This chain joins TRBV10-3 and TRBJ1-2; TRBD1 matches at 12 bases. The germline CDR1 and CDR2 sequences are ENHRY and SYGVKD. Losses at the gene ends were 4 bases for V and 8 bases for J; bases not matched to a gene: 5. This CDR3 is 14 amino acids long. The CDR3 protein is CAISGDRGPGGYTF. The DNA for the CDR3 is TGTGCCATCAGTGGGGACAGGGGGCCCGGGGGCTACACCTTC.

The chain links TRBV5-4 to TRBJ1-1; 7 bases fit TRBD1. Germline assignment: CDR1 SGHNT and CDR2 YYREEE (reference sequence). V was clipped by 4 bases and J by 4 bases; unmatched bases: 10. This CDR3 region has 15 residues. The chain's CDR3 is CASSQDEGAGTEAFF. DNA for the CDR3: TGTGCCAGCAGCCAAGATGAGGGGGCGGGCACTGAAGCTTTCTTT.

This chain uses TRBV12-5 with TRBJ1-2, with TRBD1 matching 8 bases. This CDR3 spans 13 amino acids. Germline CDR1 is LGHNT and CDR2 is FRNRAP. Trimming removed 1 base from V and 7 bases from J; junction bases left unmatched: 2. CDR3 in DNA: TGTGCTAGTGGTTTGGGGACAGGGAGTGGCTACACCTTC. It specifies CASGLGTGSGYTF.

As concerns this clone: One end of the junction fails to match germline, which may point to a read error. The CDR3 region has the DNA TGTTCCAGCAGCTTGCGGGGGGATTTATACAATGAGCAGTTCTTC. Translating gives CSSSLRGDLYNEQFF. The rearrangement links TRBV7-9 to TRBJ2-1, with 8 nucleotides matching TRBD2. The CDR3 is made up of 15 amino acids. CDR1 and CDR2 (germline): SEHNR, FQNEAQ (reference sequence).

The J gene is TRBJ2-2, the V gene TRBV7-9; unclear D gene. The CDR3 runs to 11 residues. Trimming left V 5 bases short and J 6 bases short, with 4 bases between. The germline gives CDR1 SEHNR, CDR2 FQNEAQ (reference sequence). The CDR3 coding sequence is TGTGCCAGCAGCGTATCCGGGGAGCTGTTTTTT. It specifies CASSVSGELFF.

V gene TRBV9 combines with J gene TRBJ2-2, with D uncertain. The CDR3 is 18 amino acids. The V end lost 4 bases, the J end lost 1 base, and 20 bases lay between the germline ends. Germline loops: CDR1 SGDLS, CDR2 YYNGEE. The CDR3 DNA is TGTGCCAGCAGCCCCCTGCGTGGTGGCAGACTGAACACCGGGGAGCTGTTTTTT. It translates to CASSPLRGGRLNTGELFF.

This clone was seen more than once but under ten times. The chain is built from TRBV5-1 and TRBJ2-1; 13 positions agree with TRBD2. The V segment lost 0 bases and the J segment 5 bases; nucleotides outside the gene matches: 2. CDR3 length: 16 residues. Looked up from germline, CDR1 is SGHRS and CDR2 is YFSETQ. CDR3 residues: CASSLAGTSGDNEQFF. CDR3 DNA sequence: TGCGCCAGCAGCTTGGCCGGGACTAGCGGGGACAATGAGCAGTTCTTC.

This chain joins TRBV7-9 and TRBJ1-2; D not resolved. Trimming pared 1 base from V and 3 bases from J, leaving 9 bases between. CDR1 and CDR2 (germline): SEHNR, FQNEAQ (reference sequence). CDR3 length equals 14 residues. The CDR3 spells CASSLGRGDYGYTF. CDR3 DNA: TGTGCCAGCAGCTTAGGCAGAGGCGACTATGGCTACACCTTC.